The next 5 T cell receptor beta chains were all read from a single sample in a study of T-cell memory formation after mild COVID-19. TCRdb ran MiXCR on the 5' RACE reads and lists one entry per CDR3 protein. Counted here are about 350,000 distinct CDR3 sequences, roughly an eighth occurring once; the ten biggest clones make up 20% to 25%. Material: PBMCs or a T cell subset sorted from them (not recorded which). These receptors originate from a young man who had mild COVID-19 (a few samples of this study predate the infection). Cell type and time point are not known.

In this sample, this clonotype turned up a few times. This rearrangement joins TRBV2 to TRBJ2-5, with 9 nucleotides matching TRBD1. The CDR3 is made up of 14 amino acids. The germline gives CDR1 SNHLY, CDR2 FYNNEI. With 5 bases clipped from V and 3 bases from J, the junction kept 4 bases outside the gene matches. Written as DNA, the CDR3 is TGTGCCAGCAGTACCGACAGGGGGGAAGAGACCCAGTACTTC. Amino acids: CASSTDRGEETQYF.

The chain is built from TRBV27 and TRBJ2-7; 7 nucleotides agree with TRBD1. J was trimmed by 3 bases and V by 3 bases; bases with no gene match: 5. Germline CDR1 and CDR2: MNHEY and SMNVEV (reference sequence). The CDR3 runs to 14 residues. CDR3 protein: CASSLTGTNYEQYF. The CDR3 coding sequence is TGTGCCAGCAGTTTGACAGGGACAAACTACGAGCAGTACTTC.

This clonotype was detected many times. CDR3 residues: CSVRGLAGAVSTDTQYF. The CDR3 DNA reads TGCAGCGTCCGCGGACTAGCGGGGGCTGTAAGCACAGATACGCAGTATTTT. This chain links TRBV29-1 with TRBJ2-3; TRBD2 aligns across 13 bases. CDR3 length: 17 amino acids. From germline, CDR1 is SQVTM and CDR2 ANQGSEA. Trimming at V came to 6 bases and at J to 0 bases, leaving 9 bases not matched to a gene.

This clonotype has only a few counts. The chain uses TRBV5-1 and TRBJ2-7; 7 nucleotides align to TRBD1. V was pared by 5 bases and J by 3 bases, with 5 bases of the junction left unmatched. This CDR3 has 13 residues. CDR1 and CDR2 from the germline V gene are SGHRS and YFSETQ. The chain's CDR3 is CASRFRDSYEQYF. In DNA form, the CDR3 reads TGCGCCAGCAGATTCCGGGACAGCTACGAGCAGTACTTC.

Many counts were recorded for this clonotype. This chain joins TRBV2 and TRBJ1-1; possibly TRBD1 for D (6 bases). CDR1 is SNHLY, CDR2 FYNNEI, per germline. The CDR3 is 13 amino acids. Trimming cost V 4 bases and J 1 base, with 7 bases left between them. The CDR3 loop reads CASSGQENTEAFF. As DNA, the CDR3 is TGTGCCAGCAGTGGACAGGAGAACACTGAAGCTTTCTTT.